These 4 T cell receptor beta chains share one sample of origin, sequenced in a study of cytomegalovirus exposure and HLA in healthy donors. In the PCR, 60 Vbeta and 13 Jbeta primers were used. Data came from immunoSEQ multiplex PCR; TCRdb stores just in-frame clones and leaves some out. The table shows approximately 280,000 clones, with 70% to 90% occurring only once. Sequencing used PBMCs. These receptors came from a woman aged 18 to 35 in good health and CMV-seronegative.

The chain employs TRBV4-1 and TRBJ1-4, with D possibly matching TRBD1 (6 bases). V lost 5 bases and J lost 7, with 14 bases in between. The CDR3 totals 14 residues. The V gene's germline CDR1 is MGHRA and CDR2 YSYEKL. Here the CDR3 DNA reads TGCGCCAGCAGCTTCAGAGGGGGTAGTGAAAAACTGTTTTTT. Translation: CASSFRGGSEKLFF.

This chain uses TRBV6-1 with TRBJ1-1; D not resolved. Germline assignment: CDR1 MNHNS and CDR2 SASEGT. The CDR3 totals 14 residues. The ends were cut back, 1 base at V and 4 bases at J, with 10 bases in the middle. The CDR3 protein is CASSEVGAGTEAFF. The CDR3 DNA is TGTGCCAGCAGTGAAGTCGGCGCGGGCACTGAAGCTTTCTTT.

This sequence joins TRBV6-6 and TRBJ1-2, with D tentatively TRBD1 (6 bases). Germline assignment: CDR1 MNHNY and CDR2 SVGAGI (reference sequence). Trimming cost V 6 bases and J 2 bases, with 10 bases left between them. CDR3 length: 13 residues. CDR3: CASSAGTNYGYTF. The CDR3 nucleotides read TGTGCCAGCAGCGCCGGGACAAACTATGGCTACACCTTC.

The genes are TRBV7-3 and TRBJ1-6; D gene ambiguous. The CDR3 sequence is 16 residues long. Germline lookup yields CDR1 SGHTA and CDR2 FQGTGA. The germline V and J ends were trimmed by 2 bases and 6 bases, with 14 bases remaining between them. CDR3 DNA sequence: TGTGCCAGCAGCTTAGCCCCCGCGGGTAGTAATTCACCCCTCCACTTT. Translation: CASSLAPAGSNSPLHF.